The sequence of this T cell receptor (beta chain) was determined in a study of cytomegalovirus exposure and HLA in healthy donors. General study results and limits: Later genetic work tied a missense DCLRE1C variant to beta-chain V and J trimming.

The germline CDR1 and CDR2 sequences are SGHDT and YYEEEE. V was cut by 5 bases and J by 2 bases, with 11 bases left in between. CDR3 length: 14 residues. Use of 60 Vbeta and 13 Jbeta primers characterized the PCR. Only in-frame clones appear in the TCRdb table, and some are missing; sequencing was by immunoSEQ multiplex PCR. Of some 160,000 clones in the sample, 84% are singletons; the top ten hold almost 2.5%. About this clone: Its target is not known.

The chain recombines TRBV5-6 with TRBJ2-4, with D tentatively TRBD2 (5 bases). The source is a boy aged 2 to 9 in good health and CMV-seronegative. The material sequenced was PBMCs. CDR3 loop: CASSLTRSKNIQYF. CDR3 in DNA: TGTGCCAGCAGTTTAACTAGATCCAAAAACATTCAGTACTTC.